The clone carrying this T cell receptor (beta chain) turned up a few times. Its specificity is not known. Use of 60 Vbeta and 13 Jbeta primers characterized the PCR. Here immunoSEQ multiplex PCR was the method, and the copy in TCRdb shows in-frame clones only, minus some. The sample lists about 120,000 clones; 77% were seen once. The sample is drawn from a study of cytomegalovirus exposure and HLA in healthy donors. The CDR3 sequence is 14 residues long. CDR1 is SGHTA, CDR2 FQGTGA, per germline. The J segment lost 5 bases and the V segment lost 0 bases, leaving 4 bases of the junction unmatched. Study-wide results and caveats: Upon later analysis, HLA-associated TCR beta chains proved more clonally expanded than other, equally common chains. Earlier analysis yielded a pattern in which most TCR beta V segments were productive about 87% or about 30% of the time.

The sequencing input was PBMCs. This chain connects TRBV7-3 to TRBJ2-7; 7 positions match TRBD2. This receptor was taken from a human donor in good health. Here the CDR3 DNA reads TGTGCCAGCAGCTTAACCCCCCGGGGGGACGAGCAGTACTTC. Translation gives CASSLTPRGDEQYF.